Given below is one T cell receptor beta chain in context. Its target is unknown. The record originates from a study of post-analysis software for immune sequencing data. Points from the study as a whole: Relative to controls, patients had 4 or 5 TRBV segments at higher frequency, with TRBV5-6, TRBV5-1 and TRBV20-1 among these.

Unique molecular identifiers were carried by the TCR beta cDNA libraries. One entry per CDR3 protein, called by TCRdb with MiXCR from the PCR reads. There are a few hundred thousand distinct CDR3 sequences in the sample; around 37% occur only once, and around 15% lies in the top ten. The CDR3 spans 16 residues. CDR1 is MNHNY, CDR2 SVGAGI, per germline (reference sequence). Trimming shortened V by 3 bases and J by 5 bases, and 19 bases separated the two germline ends. Sequenced: blood. The chain joins TRBV6-6 to TRBJ2-5; tentatively, D is TRBD1 (5 bases). The receptor comes from a girl aged 10-17 years with multiple sclerosis. CDR3 bases: TGTGCCAGCAGTTATTCCCGTGGGGCGGCAGGGGAGACCCAGTACTTC. As protein: CASSYSRGAAGETQYF.